The 5 T cell receptor beta chains presented below share a single source sample, sequenced in a study of immune cell composition in non-small cell lung cancer. The data were produced by immunoSEQ multiplex PCR, yet TCRdb's version contains in-frame clones alone and is incomplete. The sample includes around 8,400 clones, roughly 62% of them seen just once. The sample consisted of lung tumor tissue. The receptors were gathered from a human donor with non-small cell lung cancer.

This clone occurred a few times. The V gene is TRBV2, the J gene TRBJ2-3, with 7 nucleotides matching TRBD2. The CDR3 contains 15 residues. The V and J ends lost 8 bases and 1 base, in that order; junction bases with no gene match: 9. CDR1 and CDR2 from the germline V gene are SNHLY and FYNNEI. This CDR3 reads CASCLADLGTDTQYF. The CDR3 DNA follows: TGTGCCAGCTGCCTAGCGGATCTCGGCACAGATACGCAGTATTTT.

The chain carries TRBV28 and TRBJ2-1; D is uncertain. This CDR3 is 14 amino acids long. Germline values: CDR1 MDHEN, CDR2 SYDVKM. Between the trimmed V and J ends, which lost 6 bases and 5 bases, there was a span of 14 bases. The CDR3 sequence: CASSISVANNEQFF. The CDR3, as DNA: TGTGCCAGCAGCATATCGGTCGCTAACAATGAGCAGTTCTTC. Together with reference TRBV28 and TRBJ2-1, the CDR3 gives the full variable domain: DVKVTQSSRYLVKRTGEKVFLECVQDMDHENMFWYRQDPGLGLRLIYFSYDVKMKEKGDIPEGYSVSREKKERFSLILESASTNQTSMYLCASSISVANNEQFFGPGTRLTVL.

The chain couples TRBV7-3 to TRBJ2-7, with 9 bases lining up with TRBD2. The length of the CDR3 is 18 residues. The V gene end was trimmed by 0 bases and the J gene end by 2 bases; junction bases not matched to a gene: 11. Germline values: CDR1 SGHTA, CDR2 FQGTGA. CDR3 sequence (DNA): TGTGCCAGCAGCTTAACGCGGGAGAGGGTAGCGGGGGCCTACGAGCAGTACTTC. Amino acids: CASSLTRERVAGAYEQYF.

This clone was detected once. The chain joins TRBV28 to TRBJ2-3; D perhaps matches TRBD2 (5 bases). V lost 3 bases and J lost 0, with 10 bases in between. The CDR3 runs 15 residues. The germline V gene encodes CDR1 MDHEN and CDR2 SYDVKM. The CDR3 sequence: CASSLGGPSTDTQYF. DNA of the CDR3: TGTGCCAGCAGTTTGGGCGGGCCTAGCACAGATACGCAGTATTTT.

The chain joins TRBV7-2 to TRBJ1-2, with TRBD1 matching over 9 bases. The V segment lost 5 bases and the J segment 7 bases; nucleotides outside the gene matches: 5. This CDR3 has 13 amino acids. Per germline, CDR1 SGHTA and CDR2 FQGNSA. CDR3 in DNA: TGTGCCAGCAGCCGCGGACAGGGGCTTGGCTACACCTTC. Residues: CASSRGQGLGYTF.